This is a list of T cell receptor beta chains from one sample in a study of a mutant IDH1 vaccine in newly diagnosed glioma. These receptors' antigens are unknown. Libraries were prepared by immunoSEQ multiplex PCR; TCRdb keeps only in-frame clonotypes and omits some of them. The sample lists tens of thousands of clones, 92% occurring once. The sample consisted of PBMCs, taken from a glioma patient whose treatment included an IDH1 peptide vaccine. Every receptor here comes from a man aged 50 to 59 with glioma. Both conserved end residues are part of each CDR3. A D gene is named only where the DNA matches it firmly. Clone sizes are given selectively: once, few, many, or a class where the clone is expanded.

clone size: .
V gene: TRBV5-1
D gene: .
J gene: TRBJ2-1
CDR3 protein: CASSLDFHEQFF
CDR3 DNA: TGCGCCAGCAGTCTGGACTTCCATGAGCAGTTCTTC

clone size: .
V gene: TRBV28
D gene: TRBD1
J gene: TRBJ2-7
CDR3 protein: CASSPRPGTGIGYEQYF
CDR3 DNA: TGTGCCAGCAGTCCGCGTCCCGGGACAGGGATAGGCTACGAGCAGTACTTC

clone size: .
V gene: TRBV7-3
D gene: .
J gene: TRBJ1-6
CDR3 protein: CASSLQPRDNSPLHF
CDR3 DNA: TGTGCCAGCAGCTTACAGCCGCGGGATAATTCACCCCTCCACTTT

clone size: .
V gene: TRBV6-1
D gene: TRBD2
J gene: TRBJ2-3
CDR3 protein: CASIGLAGGTDTQYF
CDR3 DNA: TGTGCCAGCATCGGACTAGCGGGAGGGACAGATACGCAGTATTTT

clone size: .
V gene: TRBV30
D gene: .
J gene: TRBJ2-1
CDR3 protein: CAYGLGSYNEQFF
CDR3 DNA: TGTGCCTACGGTCTGGGCTCCTACAATGAGCAGTTCTTC

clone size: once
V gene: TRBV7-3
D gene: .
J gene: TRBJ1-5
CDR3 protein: CASSPPGLSNQPQHF
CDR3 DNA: TGTGCCAGCAGCCCCCCGGGACTGAGCAATCAGCCCCAGCATTTT

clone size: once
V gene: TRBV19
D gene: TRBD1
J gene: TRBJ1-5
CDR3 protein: CASSIRQGPQPQHF
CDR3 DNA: TGTGCCAGTAGTATCCGACAGGGCCCCCAGCCCCAGCATTTT

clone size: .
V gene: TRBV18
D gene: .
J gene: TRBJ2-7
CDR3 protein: CASSPATILSYEQYF
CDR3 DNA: TGTGCCAGCTCACCGGCGACTATCCTCTCCTACGAGCAGTACTTC

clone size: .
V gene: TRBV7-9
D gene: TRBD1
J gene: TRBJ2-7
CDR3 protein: CASIPRDRGTYEQYF
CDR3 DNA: TGTGCCAGCATCCCCCGGGACAGGGGAACCTACGAGCAGTACTTC

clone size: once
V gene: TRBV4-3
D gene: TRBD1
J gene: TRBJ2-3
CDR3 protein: CASSPQIAGTGWADTQYF
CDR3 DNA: TGCGCCAGCAGCCCGCAAATAGCCGGGACAGGGTGGGCAGATACGCAGTATTTT

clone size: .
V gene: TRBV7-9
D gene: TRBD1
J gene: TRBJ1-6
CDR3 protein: CASSPTGDSYNSPLHF
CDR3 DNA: TGTGCCAGCAGCCCGACAGGGGACTCCTATAATTCACCCCTCCACTTT

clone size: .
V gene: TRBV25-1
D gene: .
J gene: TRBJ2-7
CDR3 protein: CASTQTGISYEQYF
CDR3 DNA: TGTGCCAGCACACAAACAGGGATATCCTACGAGCAGTACTTC

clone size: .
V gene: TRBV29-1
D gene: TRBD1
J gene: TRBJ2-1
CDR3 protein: CSVEPRDRGPGEQFF
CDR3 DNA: TGCAGCGTTGAACCGCGCGACAGGGGGCCGGGTGAGCAGTTCTTC

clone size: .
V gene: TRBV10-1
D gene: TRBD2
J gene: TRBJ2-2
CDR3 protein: CASSRPPRKKGGDTGELFF
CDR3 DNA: TGCGCCAGCAGTCGCCCCCCGCGTAAAAAGGGAGGGGACACCGGGGAGCTGTTTTTT

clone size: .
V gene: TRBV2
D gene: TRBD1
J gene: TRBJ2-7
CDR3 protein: CASPSRTGGSYEQYF
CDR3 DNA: TGTGCCAGCCCTTCTAGGACAGGGGGATCCTACGAGCAGTACTTC

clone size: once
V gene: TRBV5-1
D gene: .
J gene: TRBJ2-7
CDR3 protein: CASSVTAPYEQYF
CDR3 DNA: TGCGCCAGCAGCGTGACGGCCCCCTACGAGCAGTACTTC

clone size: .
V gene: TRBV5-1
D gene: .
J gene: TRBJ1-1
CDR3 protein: CASSLDLNTEAFF
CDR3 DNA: TGCGCCAGCAGCTTGGATCTGAACACTGAAGCTTTCTTT

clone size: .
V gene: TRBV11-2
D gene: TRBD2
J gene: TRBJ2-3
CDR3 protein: CASSRHPPTSGPSTDTQYF
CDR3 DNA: TGTGCCAGCAGCAGACACCCGCCGACTAGCGGCCCTAGCACAGATACGCAGTATTTT

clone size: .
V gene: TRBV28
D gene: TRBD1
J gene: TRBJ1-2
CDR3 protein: CASSLTPGGYGYTF
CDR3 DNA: TGTGCCAGCAGCCTAACGCCAGGGGGCTATGGCTACACCTTC

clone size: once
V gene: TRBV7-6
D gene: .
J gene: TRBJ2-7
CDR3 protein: CASSLSEGWNEQYF
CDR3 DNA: TGTGCCAGCAGCTTATCCGAGGGGTGGAACGAGCAGTACTTC

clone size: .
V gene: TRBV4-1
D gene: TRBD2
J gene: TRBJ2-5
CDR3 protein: CASSQDHGAGGLETQYF
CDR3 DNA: TGCGCCAGCAGCCAAGATCATGGGGCGGGAGGGCTGGAGACCCAGTACTTC

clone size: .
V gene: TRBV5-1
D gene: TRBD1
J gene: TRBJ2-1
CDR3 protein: CASTRQGLDEQFF
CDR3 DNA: TGCGCCAGCACGCGACAGGGGCTGGATGAGCAGTTCTTC

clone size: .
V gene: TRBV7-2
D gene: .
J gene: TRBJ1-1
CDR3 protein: CASSSFGGEAFF
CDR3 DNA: TGTGCCAGCAGCTCCTTCGGAGGTGAAGCTTTCTTT

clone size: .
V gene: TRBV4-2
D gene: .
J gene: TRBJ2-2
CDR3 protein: CASSRRDVPTGELFF
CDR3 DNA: TGTGCCAGCAGCCGACGGGACGTACCGACCGGGGAGCTGTTTTTT

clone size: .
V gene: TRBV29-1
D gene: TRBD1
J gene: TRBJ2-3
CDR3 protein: CSAGGQGKDTQYF
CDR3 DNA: TGCAGCGCCGGGGGACAGGGTAAAGATACGCAGTATTTT

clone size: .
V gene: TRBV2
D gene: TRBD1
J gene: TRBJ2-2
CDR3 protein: CASSGDRGRFGELFF
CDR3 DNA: TGTGCCAGCAGTGGGGACAGGGGGCGCTTCGGGGAGCTGTTTTTT

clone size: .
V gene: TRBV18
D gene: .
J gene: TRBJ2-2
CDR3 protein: CASSPPCSTGELFF
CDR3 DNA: TGTGCCAGCTCACCCCCTTGCAGTACCGGGGAGCTGTTTTTT

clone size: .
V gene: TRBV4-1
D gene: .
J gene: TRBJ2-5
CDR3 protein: CASSQDRDLGETQYF
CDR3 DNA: TGCGCCAGCAGCCAAGATAGAGACCTCGGAGAGACCCAGTACTTC

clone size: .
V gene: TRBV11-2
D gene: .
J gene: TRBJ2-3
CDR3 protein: CASNLVGGTDTQYF
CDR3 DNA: TGTGCCAGCAACCTAGTGGGGGGAACGGATACGCAGTATTTT

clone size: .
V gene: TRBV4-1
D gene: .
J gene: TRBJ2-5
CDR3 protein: CASSRNTGTTGETQYF
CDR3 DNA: TGCGCCAGCAGCCGGAACACCGGGACGACGGGAGAGACCCAGTACTTC

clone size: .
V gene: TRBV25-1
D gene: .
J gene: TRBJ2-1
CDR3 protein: CASRGASYNEQFF
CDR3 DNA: TGTGCCAGCAGGGGTGCATCGTACAATGAGCAGTTCTTC

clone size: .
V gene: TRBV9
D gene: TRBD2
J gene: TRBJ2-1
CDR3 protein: CASSFAAGEGNEQFF
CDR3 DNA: TGTGCCAGCAGCTTTGCGGCGGGAGAGGGGAATGAGCAGTTCTTC

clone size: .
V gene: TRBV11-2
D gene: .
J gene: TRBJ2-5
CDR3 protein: CASSASRETQYF
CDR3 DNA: TGTGCCAGCAGCGCCAGCAGGGAGACCCAGTACTTC

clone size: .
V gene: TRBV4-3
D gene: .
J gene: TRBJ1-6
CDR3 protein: CASSQEAPLSRLNSPLHF
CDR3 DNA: TGCGCCAGCAGCCAAGAGGCCCCCCTTAGCAGACTCAATTCACCCCTCCACTTT

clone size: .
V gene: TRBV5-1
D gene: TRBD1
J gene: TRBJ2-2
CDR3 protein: CASSLGHRTGVTGELFF
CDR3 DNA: TGCGCCAGCAGCTTGGGACATCGGACAGGGGTGACCGGGGAGCTGTTTTTT

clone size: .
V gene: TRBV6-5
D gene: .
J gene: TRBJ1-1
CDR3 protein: CASSYSTNTEAFF
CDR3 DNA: TGTGCCAGCAGTTACTCTACGAACACTGAAGCTTTCTTT

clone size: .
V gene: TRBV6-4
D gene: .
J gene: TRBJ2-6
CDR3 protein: CAKTSGANVLTF
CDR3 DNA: TGTGCCAAGACTTCTGGGGCCAACGTCCTGACTTTC

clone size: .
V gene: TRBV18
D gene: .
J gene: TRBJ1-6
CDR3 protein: CASSPRTSSYNSPLHF
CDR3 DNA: TGTGCCAGCTCACCACGGACGAGCTCCTATAATTCACCCCTCCACTTT

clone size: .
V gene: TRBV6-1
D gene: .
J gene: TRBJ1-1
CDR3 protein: CATVGTEFRNTEAFF
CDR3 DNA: TGTGCCACCGTAGGGACTGAATTTAGGAACACTGAAGCTTTCTTT

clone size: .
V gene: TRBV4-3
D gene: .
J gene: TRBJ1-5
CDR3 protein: CASSLLWGAPGPQHF
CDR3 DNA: TGCGCCAGCAGCCTACTTTGGGGGGCCCCAGGGCCCCAGCATTTT

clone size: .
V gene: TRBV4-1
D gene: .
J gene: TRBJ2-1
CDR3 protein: CASSQYLQHNEQFF
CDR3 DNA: TGCGCCAGCAGCCAATATTTACAGCACAATGAGCAGTTCTTC

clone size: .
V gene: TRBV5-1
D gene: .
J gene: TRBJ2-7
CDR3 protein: CASRGSSYEQYF
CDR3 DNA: TGCGCCAGCCGGGGTTCCTCCTACGAGCAGTACTTC

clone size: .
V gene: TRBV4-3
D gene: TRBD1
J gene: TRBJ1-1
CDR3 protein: CASSQDRGLTEAFF
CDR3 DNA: TGCGCCAGCAGCCAAGACAGGGGGTTGACTGAAGCTTTCTTT

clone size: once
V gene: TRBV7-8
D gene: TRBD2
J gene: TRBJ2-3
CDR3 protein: CASSLDPSGRAFETDTQYF
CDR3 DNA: TGTGCCAGCAGCTTAGACCCTAGCGGGAGGGCCTTTGAGACAGATACGCAGTATTTT

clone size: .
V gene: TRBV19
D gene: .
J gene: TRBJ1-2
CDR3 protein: CASTIRLIAGSPTYGYTF
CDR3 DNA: TGTGCCAGTACCATACGTCTAATAGCCGGAAGCCCTACCTATGGCTACACCTTC

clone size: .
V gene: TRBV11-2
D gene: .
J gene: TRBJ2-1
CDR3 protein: CASSLGTLYNEQFF
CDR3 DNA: TGTGCCAGCAGCCTGGGGACTCTGTACAATGAGCAGTTCTTC

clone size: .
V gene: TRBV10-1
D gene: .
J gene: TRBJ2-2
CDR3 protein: CASSESLATGELFF
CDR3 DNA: TGCGCCAGCAGTGAGTCACTAGCAACCGGGGAGCTGTTTTTT

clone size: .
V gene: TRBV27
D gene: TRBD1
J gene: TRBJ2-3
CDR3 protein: CASSPRDRGTDTQYF
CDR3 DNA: TGTGCCAGCAGTCCCCGGGACAGGGGGACAGATACGCAGTATTTT